These 22 T cell receptor beta chains came from one sample sequenced in a study of shared clonotypes between healthy human individuals. The protocol was immunoSEQ multiplex PCR, while the TCRdb copy is restricted to in-frame clones and leaves out a portion. Of some 2,000,000 clones in the sample, around 95% were seen once. Sequences were obtained from naive CD4+ T cells sorted from blood. Subset described: CD45RA+ positively selected. All receptors derive from a man younger than 30 in good health.

The chain employs TRBV10-2 and TRBJ2-7; TRBD2 matches at 8 bases. The germline gives CDR1 WSHSY, CDR2 SAAADI. With V trimmed by 4 bases and J by 2 bases, 4 bases remained unmatched. The CDR3 spans 14 residues. The CDR3 sequence is CASSVAGGPYEQYF. The CDR3 DNA reads as TGCGCCAGCAGTGTTGCGGGAGGTCCCTACGAGCAGTACTTC.

This chain links TRBV18 with TRBJ1-5; TRBD1 might be the D (5 bases). In germline, CDR1 is KGHSH, CDR2 LQKENI. The CDR3 contains 16 residues. Trimming removed 2 bases from V and 0 bases from J, with 11 bases in between. Written as DNA, the CDR3 is TGTGCCAGCTCACCAGAAGGGACCCTTAGCAATCAGCCCCAGCATTTT. Its translation is CASSPEGTLSNQPQHF.

The rearrangement links TRBV6-6 to TRBJ1-4; the D is unclear. V was shortened by 8 bases and J by 3 bases, with 13 bases between the two germline ends. The CDR3 is 14 residues long. CDR1 and CDR2 (germline): MNHNY, SVGAGI (reference sequence). The CDR3 protein is CASGFISANEKLFF. As DNA, the CDR3 is TGTGCCAGCGGATTCATATCGGCTAATGAAAAACTGTTTTTT.

V gene TRBV15 combines with J gene TRBJ1-1; no firm D call. V was clipped by 9 bases and J by 11 bases, with 16 bases between them. This CDR3 has 11 residues. Germline values: CDR1 LNHNV, CDR2 YYDKDF (reference sequence). Written as DNA, the CDR3 is TGTGCCACAACCAATACGGTATGGGCTTTCTTT. It specifies CATTNTVWAFF.

J is TRBJ2-3 and V is TRBV9, with D possibly being TRBD1 (5 bases). Trimming cost V 0 bases and J 4 bases, with 12 bases left between them. CDR3 length: 15 amino acids. Germline V lookup: CDR1 SGDLS, CDR2 YYNGEE. The CDR3 DNA is TGTGCCAGCAGCGTAGAGGGCAGGGTCGCAGATACGCAGTATTTT. Encoded protein: CASSVEGRVADTQYF.

This clone has only one observation. The rearrangement joins TRBV6-1 to TRBJ2-3; 9 bases map to TRBD2. Per the germline V gene, CDR1 is MNHNS and CDR2 is SASEGT. V was clipped by 9 bases and J by 6 bases; unmatched bases: 10. The CDR3 contains 14 residues. The CDR3 nucleotides are TGTGCCAGTTTGCGGGGGGGGTCATCCGATACGCAGTATTTT. Translation: CASLRGGSSDTQYF.

This clone was counted once. V is TRBV28 and J is TRBJ1-5; no firm D call. Looked up from germline, CDR1 is MDHEN and CDR2 is SYDVKM. Trimming cost V 2 bases and J 1 base, with 9 bases left between them. CDR3 length equals 15 residues. The CDR3 bases are TGTGCCAGCAGTTTAACCGCTATAAGCAATCAGCCCCAGCATTTT. Encoded protein: CASSLTAISNQPQHF.

The chain has TRBV7-9 and TRBJ1-2, with D possibly being TRBD1 (5 bases). The germline V gene encodes CDR1 SEHNR and CDR2 FQNEAQ (reference sequence). The CDR3 has 15 residues. Trimming stripped 1 base from V and 4 bases from J, with 13 bases between. CDR3 amino acids: CASSLGPQGGYGYTF. For the CDR3, the DNA is TGTGCCAGCAGCTTAGGCCCCCAGGGTGGCTATGGCTACACCTTC. Full variable domain (missing parts from reference TRBV7-9 and TRBJ1-2): DTGVSQNPRHKITKRGQNVTFRCDPISEHNRLYWYRQTLGQGPEFLTYFQNEAQLEKSRLLSDRFSAERPKGSFSTLEIQRTEQGDSAMYLCASSLGPQGGYGYTFGSGTRLTVV.

The chain is built from TRBV23-1 and TRBJ2-5, with 9 bases aligning to TRBD2. TRBV23-1 has ORF status, its function being uncertain. The CDR3 covers 15 residues. Trimming cost V 3 bases and J 2 bases; bases outside gene matches: 4. CDR3 sequence reads: CASSQQTSGQETQYF. In nucleotides, the CDR3 is TGCGCCAGCAGTCAGCAAACTAGCGGGCAAGAGACCCAGTACTTC.

V is TRBV5-1 and J is TRBJ1-4; unclear D gene. The CDR3 consists of 14 residues. The germline V gene has CDR1 SGHRS and CDR2 YFSETQ. The V and J ends lost 1 base and 5 bases respectively, with 9 bases between them. The CDR3: CASSLSQTNEKLFF. The CDR3 DNA sequence: TGCGCCAGCAGCTTGTCCCAGACAAATGAAAAACTGTTTTTT.

This clone was observed a single time. The rearrangement joins TRBV7-2 to TRBJ1-2; D unresolved. V was shortened by 5 bases and J by 6 bases, with 10 bases between the two germline ends. Germline assignment: CDR1 SGHTA and CDR2 FQGNSA. This CDR3 is built from 12 residues. As DNA, the CDR3 is TGTGCCAGCAGCCGAAGAGGGCATGGCTACACCTTC. Amino acid sequence: CASSRRGHGYTF. Combining the CDR3 with reference TRBV7-2 and TRBJ1-2 gives the whole variable domain GAGVSQSPSNKVTEKGKDVELRCDPISGHTALYWYRQSLGQGLEFLIYFQGNSAPDKSGLPSDRFSAERTGGSVSTLTIQRTQQEDSAVYLCASSRRGHGYTFGSGTRLTVV.

The sample holds a few counts of this clone. The chain couples TRBV5-1 to TRBJ1-1; a weak D match, TRBD1 (5 bases). V lost 0 bases, J lost 9 bases, and 9 bases lay in between. This CDR3 comprises 12 residues. Germline loops: CDR1 SGHRS, CDR2 YFSETQ. The DNA of the CDR3 is TGCGCCAGCAGCTTGGCCGGGGACCAAGCTTTCTTT. As protein: CASSLAGDQAFF.

Here the CDR3 DNA reads TGTGCCAGCTCACAGCTAGCGGGAGCATTAATAACAGATACGCAGTATTTT. Translating it yields CASSQLAGALITDTQYF. The chain combines TRBV18 with TRBJ2-3; 10 bases match TRBD2. The CDR3 is made up of 17 amino acids. Unmatched junction bases numbered 10, after V lost 4 bases and J lost 3 bases. Per the germline V gene, CDR1 is KGHSH and CDR2 is LQKENI.

The rearrangement joins TRBV4-1 to TRBJ2-1; D unclear. The CDR3 runs to 13 residues. V shed 6 bases and J shed 4 bases, with 10 bases lying between them. Germline CDR1 is MGHRA and CDR2 is YSYEKL. CDR3 bases: TGCGCCAGCAGTCAACTAACATACAATGAGCAGTTCTTC. Its translation is CASSQLTYNEQFF.

The J gene is TRBJ2-5, the V gene TRBV15; 10 bases are a match to TRBD1. J was trimmed by 5 bases and V by 0 bases; bases with no gene match: 9. The CDR3 has 17 residues. Per the germline V gene, CDR1 is LNHNV and CDR2 is YYDKDF (reference sequence). The CDR3 protein is CATSRDLGTGARETQYF. CDR3 coding DNA: TGTGCCACCAGCAGAGATCTCGGGACAGGGGCTCGGGAGACCCAGTACTTC.

Of note for this clone: The junction does not match germline at one end; this may be a read error. The CDR3 region is CASSLSTDRTDTQYF. CDR3 coding DNA: TGTGCCAGCAGTCTATCGACTGACCGCACAGATACGCAGTATTTT. The V and J genes are TRBV27 and TRBJ2-3; D not resolved. This CDR3 spans 15 amino acids. Germline V CDR1 and CDR2: MNHEY, SMNVEV (reference sequence).

Here the CDR3 reads CASSFLGQKSYNEQFF. The CDR3 DNA reads TGTGCCAGCAGTTTCCTCGGACAGAAGTCCTACAATGAGCAGTTCTTC. This chain uses TRBV28 with TRBJ2-1, with D perhaps matching TRBD1 (6 bases). The CDR3 is 16 amino acids. Germline V gene sequence: CDR1 MDHEN, CDR2 SYDVKM. The ends were cut back, 3 bases at V and 1 base at J, with 13 bases in the middle.

The gene calls are TRBV5-1 and TRBJ2-1; D is uncertain. There are 15 residues in the CDR3. The germline V and J ends were trimmed by 0 bases and 7 bases, with 14 bases remaining between them. Germline assignment: CDR1 SGHRS and CDR2 YFSETQ. The CDR3 sequence is CASSLDHFGANEQFF. The CDR3 DNA reads TGCGCCAGCAGCTTGGATCATTTTGGAGCGAATGAGCAGTTCTTC.

The genes are TRBV5-1 and TRBJ1-1; possible D gene TRBD1, 6 bases. Per the germline V gene, CDR1 is SGHRS and CDR2 is YFSETQ. This CDR3 has 16 amino acids. V shed 3 bases and J shed 1 base, with 16 bases lying between them. CDR3 region: CASSWLQGKGNTEAFF. The CDR3 coding sequence is TGCGCCAGCAGCTGGCTTCAGGGGAAGGGGAACACTGAAGCTTTCTTT.

The chain uses TRBV10-2 and TRBJ1-5; 8 bases are shared with TRBD1. Per germline, CDR1 WSHSY and CDR2 SAAADI. This CDR3 comprises 15 residues. With V trimmed by 6 bases and J by 7 bases, 11 bases remained unmatched. This chain's CDR3 is CASRDGQGGQQPQHF. The CDR3 nucleotides are TGCGCCAGCAGGGACGGACAGGGAGGGCAGCAGCCCCAGCATTTT.

This chain uses TRBV7-6 with TRBJ2-2; D might be TRBD2 (7 bases). CDR1 is SGHVS and CDR2 is FNYEAQ in the germline V gene. There are 18 residues in the CDR3. Trimming pared 3 bases from V and 2 bases from J, leaving 19 bases between. Here the CDR3 reads CASSLTPPGGANTGELFF. CDR3 nucleotide sequence: TGTGCCAGCAGCTTGACCCCCCCGGGGGGCGCAAACACCGGGGAGCTGTTTTTT. Variable domain in full (rest from reference TRBV7-6 and TRBJ2-2): GAGVSQSPRYKVTKRGQDVALRCDPISGHVSLYWYRQALGQGPEFLTYFNYEAQQDKSGLPNDRFSAERPEGSISTLTIQRTEQRDSAMYRCASSLTPPGGANTGELFFGEGSRLTVL.

The chain employs TRBV19 and TRBJ1-1, with TRBD1 identical over 7 bases. V lost 3 bases to trimming and J lost 0 bases; unmatched junction nucleotides: 16. CDR1 and CDR2 from the germline V gene are LNHDA and SQIVND (reference sequence). The CDR3 runs 19 residues. This CDR3 is CASSIKGAEWIAMNTEAFF. DNA for the CDR3: TGTGCCAGTAGTATTAAGGGGGCGGAGTGGATAGCCATGAACACTGAAGCTTTCTTT.